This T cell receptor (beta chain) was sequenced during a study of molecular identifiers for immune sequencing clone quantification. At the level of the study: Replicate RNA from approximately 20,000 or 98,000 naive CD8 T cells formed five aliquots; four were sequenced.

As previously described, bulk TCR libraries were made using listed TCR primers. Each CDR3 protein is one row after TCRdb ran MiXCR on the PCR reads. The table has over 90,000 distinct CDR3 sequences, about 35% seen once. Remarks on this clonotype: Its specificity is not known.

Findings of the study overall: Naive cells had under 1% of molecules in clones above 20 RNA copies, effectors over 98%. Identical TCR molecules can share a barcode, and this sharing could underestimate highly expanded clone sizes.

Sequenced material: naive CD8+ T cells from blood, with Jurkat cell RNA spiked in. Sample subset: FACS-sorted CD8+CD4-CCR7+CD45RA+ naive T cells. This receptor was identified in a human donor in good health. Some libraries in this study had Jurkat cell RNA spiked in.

For the CDR3, the DNA is TGTGCCAGCAGTTTCAGCCGGGACACGGGAACCTACGAGCAGTACTTC. Translated: CASSFSRDTGTYEQYF. The chain uses TRBV6-2 or TRBV6-3 and TRBJ2-7, with a tentative D call TRBD1 (6 bases). Germline CDR1 MNHEY, CDR2 SVGEGT. The CDR3 has 16 amino acids. V lost 4 bases and J 2 bases, leaving 18 bases between the germline ends.